What follows describes a single TCR beta chain. Its target antigen remains unknown. Per-base quality was not reported, and no clone a single base away is much larger than it. TCRbeta CDR3 regions were amplified from genomic DNA using the immunoSEQ Assay, a bias-controlled multiplex PCR. As for how the authors treated the data: Within the assay, amplification of reference gene primers was used to estimate how many nucleated cells each sample contained. To quantify the absolute abundance of each unique TCRbeta CDR3 rearrangement, sequence reads were collapsed and filtered. For each sample, productive Simpson clonality was calculated as the square root of Simpson's diversity index over productive rearrangements. The immuneACCESS repertoire file appears here via TCRdb, limited to in-frame rearrangements. These files lack a portion of the clones; in checked studies, under half of the deficit traces to unresolved V genes, and the cause of the others is not known. The V and J calls and the clone size are those of that table, but D and trimming were determined from the DNA. Within this sample are 50,000 to 75,000 clones, with roughly three quarters of them counted one time only. The ten most abundant clones make up about 20% of the sample.

The collaborating institutions used their own protocols to collect whole blood in K2EDTA tubes. For TCRbeta analysis, collaborators shipped samples in one of three forms: frozen whole blood, isolated PBMCs, or DNA extracted from either of those sample types. The source of the sample is a study of blood T cell repertoires in COVID-19 (dated by TCRdb to 2019 to 2021). For the wider study: The collaborator samples originated in the United States, Italy and Spain and spanned the acute and convalescent phases of COVID-19. Samples were obtained from the ongoing ImmuneRACE study (first 160 participants) and from some 1,200 subjects provided by 6 global collaborators. Where available, HLA class I and class II types were taken from metadata supplied by the sample provider and were not determined by assay-based typing. The prospective study material was composed of cDNA or gDNA derived from T cells, B-cell-depleted T cells, or PBMCs. Nearly every sample came with metadata listing a de-identified subject ID, COVID-19 status, age in years and sex. Deeply sampled blood TCRbeta repertoires from subjects exposed to, actively infected with, or recovered from COVID-19 were included in the dataset. The repertoires were released in a freely available public database meant as a resource for research on the immune response to SARS-CoV-2.

Ends trimmed: V by 6 bases, J by 5 bases; bases unmatched to a gene: 4. As encoded in the germline V gene, CDR1 is ENHRY while CDR2 is SYGVKD. The CDR3 holds 14 amino acids from the cysteine to the phenylalanine. The CDR3 DNA has 42 bases and is translated from base 1. Paper-wide results and their limitations: The amount of clinical and demographic metadata varied by source and participant and was provided uncurated.

Sequenced material: peripheral blood. The chain is made from TRBV10-3 and TRBJ1-4, with 9 middle bases fitting TRBD1. The clonotype was recovered from a woman of 80 years or more with active or convalescent COVID-19. In nucleotides, the sequence is TGTGCCATCAGACCGACAGGGGGAAATGAAAAACTGTTTTTT. It translates as CAIRPTGGNEKLFF.